A single sample gave rise to the 21 T cell receptor beta chains below, sequenced in a study of preoperative IRX-2 immunotherapy in early breast cancer. Here immunoSEQ multiplex PCR was the method, and the copy in TCRdb shows in-frame clones only, minus some. The sample includes approximately 98,000 clones, about nine tenths of them seen just once. As for treatment: preoperative locoregional IRX-2 cytokine immunotherapy. This specimen consisted of tumor tissue, obtained after IRX-2 immunotherapy. These TCRs come from a human donor with breast cancer.

The chain joins TRBV7-4 to TRBJ1-5; D gene ambiguous. There are 14 residues in the CDR3. The V gene's germline CDR1 is SGHVT and CDR2 SQSDAQ. Trimming removed 3 bases at V and 0 bases at J, with 6 bases between. The CDR3 bases are TGTGCCAGCAGCTTCCAGTATAGCAATCAGCCCCAGCATTTT. Its protein is CASSFQYSNQPQHF.

J is TRBJ2-7 and V is TRBV6-8; D may be TRBD1 (6 bases). The length of the CDR3 is 13 residues. The germline gives CDR1 MNHGY, CDR2 SAAAGT. Trimming cost V 10 bases and J 1 base, with 14 bases left between them. The CDR3 is CAIKQGQSYEQYF. CDR3 in DNA: TGTGCCATCAAGCAGGGGCAATCCTACGAGCAGTACTTC.

The chain uses TRBV30 and TRBJ1-6; 12 bases fit TRBD1. The CDR3 spans 19 residues. The ends lost 2 bases at V and 7 bases at J; junction bases unmatched: 15. The germline CDR1 and CDR2 sequences are GTSNPN and SVGIG (reference sequence). CDR3 nucleotides: TGTGCCTGGAGTCCGGCCGGGACAGGGGGCCTTAGGGGCAATTCACCCCTCCACTTT. This gives the protein CAWSPAGTGGLRGNSPLHF.

The chain has TRBV11-3 and TRBJ2-7; TRBD2 matches 13 bases. The CDR3 covers 15 residues. V lost 3 bases to trimming and J lost 6 bases; unmatched junction nucleotides: 5. Germline V gene lookup returns CDR1 SGHNT and CDR2 YENEEA. CDR3: CASSFRTSGSCEQYF. CDR3 DNA sequence: TGTGCCAGCAGCTTCAGGACTAGCGGGAGCTGCGAGCAGTACTTC.

A note on this clone: A read error may produce the germline difference seen at one junction end. The chain joins TRBV6-8 to TRBJ1-5; D not certain. Germline CDR1 is MNHGY and CDR2 is SAAAGT. This CDR3 has 14 residues. The CDR3 reads CASSGSVNNQPQHF. CDR3 nucleotides: TGTGCCAGCAGTGGGTCAGTAAATAATCAACCCCAGCATTTT.

V gene TRBV6-8 combines with J gene TRBJ2-5; possibly TRBD1 for D (6 bases). This CDR3 is 14 amino acids long. V shed 6 bases and J shed 5 bases, with 16 bases lying between them. Germline CDR1 and CDR2: MNHGY and SAAAGT. In DNA form, the CDR3 reads TGTGCCAGCAGCGATCAGGGGTCGGCGGAGACCCAGTACTTC. Translated, it gives CASSDQGSAETQYF.

The genes are TRBV11-3 and TRBJ2-1, with D perhaps given as TRBD1 or TRBD2 (5 bases each). The V end was cut by 5 bases, the J end by 8 bases, with 25 bases between. Per the germline V gene, CDR1 is SGHNT and CDR2 is YENEEA. The CDR3 spans 17 residues. The CDR3: CASSQGPSGTLPHEQFF. CDR3 nucleotide sequence: TGTGCCAGCAGCCAAGGCCCCTCCGGGACCCTCCCACATGAGCAGTTCTTC.

The chain combines TRBV5-1 with TRBJ1-6; D remains unclear. The CDR3 is 15 residues long. Trimming took 0 bases from V and 3 from J, leaving 7 bases between them. Per germline, CDR1 SGHRS and CDR2 YFSETQ. The CDR3 loop is CASSLEGSYNSPLHF. The DNA for the CDR3 is TGCGCCAGCAGCTTGGAAGGGAGCTATAATTCACCCCTCCACTTT.

This chain links TRBV18 with TRBJ1-4; 11 positions agree with TRBD1. The CDR3 sequence is 14 residues long. V shed 8 bases, J shed 6 bases, and the junction held 5 bases outside the gene matches. From germline, CDR1 is KGHSH and CDR2 LQKENI. The CDR3 nucleotides read TGTGCCAGCCGTCGGACAGGGGGCGATGAAAAACTGTTTTTT. As protein: CASRRTGGDEKLFF.

This chain uses TRBV29-1 with TRBJ1-5; a possible D gene is TRBD1 (5 bases). CDR3 length: 15 amino acids. Germline CDR1 SQVTM, CDR2 ANQGSEA. The V gene lost 8 bases and the J gene lost 0 bases, with 17 bases spanning the gap. The CDR3: CSSKPEDNSNQPQHF. The CDR3 region has the DNA TGCAGCTCCAAACCCGAGGACAATAGCAATCAGCCCCAGCATTTT.

This clone was seen a few times. The chain has TRBV11-3 and TRBJ2-5, with a weak D call TRBD1 (5 bases). V lost 5 bases to trimming and J lost 5 bases, with 18 bases between them. The germline CDR1 and CDR2 sequences are SGHNT and YENEEA. The CDR3 sequence is 15 residues long. The CDR3 DNA is TGTGCCAGCAGCCCTAAAGGGGCCCCTCGGGAGACCCAGTACTTC. It is translated as CASSPKGAPRETQYF. Full variable domain (outside the CDR3, taken from reference TRBV11-3 and TRBJ2-5): EAGVVQSPRYKIIEKKQPVAFWCNPISGHNTLYWYLQNLGQGPELLIRYENEEAVDDSQLPKDRFSAERLKGVDSTLKIQPAELGDSAVYLCASSPKGAPRETQYFGPGTRLLVL.

V gene TRBV5-1 combines with J gene TRBJ1-1, with D possibly matching TRBD1 (6 bases). The CDR3 has 15 residues. Germline V lookup: CDR1 SGHRS, CDR2 YFSETQ. Trimming shortened V by 3 bases and J by 5 bases, and 17 bases separated the two germline ends. CDR3: CASSYVRGALTEAFF. The CDR3 DNA follows: TGCGCCAGCAGCTATGTCCGGGGGGCGCTGACTGAAGCTTTCTTT.

This clone was seen a handful of times. The chain joins TRBV6-8 to TRBJ2-7, with D unresolved. Per the germline V gene, CDR1 is MNHGY and CDR2 is SAAAGT. Trimming removed 2 bases at V and 5 bases at J, with 10 bases between. CDR3 length: 13 amino acids. The CDR3 coding sequence is TGTGCCAGCAGTTACCATCCATTAGACGAGCAGTACTTC. This gives the protein CASSYHPLDEQYF.

This chain joins TRBV18 and TRBJ2-3; D tentatively fits TRBD1 or TRBD2 (5 bases each). Looked up from germline, CDR1 is KGHSH and CDR2 is LQKENI. V was pared by 2 bases and J by 4 bases, with 7 bases between. This CDR3 has 13 residues. As DNA, the CDR3 is TGTGCCAGCTCACCAGGGACGGCAGATACGCAGTATTTT. Translated: CASSPGTADTQYF.

The chain carries TRBV28 and TRBJ2-3; D may be TRBD2 (5 bases). The V end was cut by 5 bases, the J end by 5 bases, with 14 bases between. The CDR3 is 14 residues long. CDR1 MDHEN and CDR2 SYDVKM come from the germline V gene. The CDR3 sequence: CASSPAEAVDTQYF. CDR3 DNA: TGTGCCAGCAGTCCAGCGGAAGCGGTAGATACGCAGTATTTT.

The chain joins TRBV19 to TRBJ1-3; a weak D match, TRBD1 (6 bases). CDR3 length: 13 residues. V was pared by 5 bases and J by 7 bases, with 12 bases between. From germline, CDR1 is LNHDA and CDR2 SQIVND (reference sequence). In DNA, the CDR3 is TGTGCCAGTAGTGAGGACAGAAGGAACACCATATATTTT. Protein product: CASSEDRRNTIYF.

The chain recombines TRBV6-7 with TRBJ1-5, with D tentatively TRBD1 (5 bases). TRBV6-7 is flagged as an ORF with uncertain function. With 4 bases removed from V and 3 bases from J, the gap between germline ends came to 16 bases. The CDR3 loop spans 16 amino acids. The CDR3 coding sequence is TGTGCCAGCAGTTCCCGACAGCCCCGGTCCAATCAGCCCCAGCATTTT. Its translation is CASSSRQPRSNQPQHF.

The chain is built from TRBV6-8 and TRBJ2-7, with 8 bases that match TRBD2. The V gene end was trimmed by 7 bases and the J gene end by 6 bases; junction bases not matched to a gene: 17. The germline V gene has CDR1 MNHGY and CDR2 SAAAGT. This CDR3 spans 16 amino acids. The CDR3 loop reads CASTELIAGRLGEQYF. The CDR3 DNA is TGTGCCAGCACAGAACTCATAGCGGGAAGGCTGGGCGAGCAGTACTTC.

The genes are TRBV11-3 and TRBJ1-4; D is possibly TRBD1 (6 bases). The CDR3 extends over 15 amino acids. V lost 5 bases to trimming and J lost 8 bases, with 18 bases between them. Germline V CDR1 and CDR2: SGHNT, YENEEA. This CDR3 is CASSDVGGADEKLFF. The DNA of the CDR3 is TGTGCCAGCAGCGACGTCGGGGGGGCGGACGAAAAACTGTTTTTT.

Regarding this clone: Germline and junction disagree at one end, which may indicate a read error. The J gene is TRBJ1-1, the V gene TRBV6-1; 7 nucleotides align to TRBD1. The CDR3 has 14 residues. Germline loops: CDR1 MNHNS, CDR2 SASEGT. CDR3 protein: CASSEGGLNTEAFF. For the CDR3, the DNA is TGTGCCAGTAGTGAAGGGGGCTTGAACACTGAAGCTTTCTTT.

V usage is TRBV19 and J usage is TRBJ1-2; D call uncertain. The length of the CDR3 is 15 residues. V was pared by 3 bases and J by 0 bases, with 11 bases between. Germline CDR1 LNHDA, CDR2 SQIVND (reference sequence). The CDR3 bases are TGTGCCAGTAGTATCTTCCGGGATCCTAACTATGGCTACACCTTC. It encodes CASSIFRDPNYGYTF.